One T cell receptor (beta chain) is described in this entry. What it binds is unknown. Both 60 Vbeta primers and 13 Jbeta primers went into the PCR. Profiled with immunoSEQ multiplex PCR; TCRdb holds only in-frame clones, not every one. The repertoire consists of some 200,000 clones, with around 77% occurring once and the leading ten covering 2.9%. The entry originates in a study of cytomegalovirus exposure and HLA in healthy donors. Overall study: The early release's HLA-typed donors yielded approximately 81 million unique TCRs.

This CDR3 spans 15 amino acids. V was trimmed by 4 bases and J by 5 bases, leaving 17 bases between them. Germline V gene data show CDR1 as LNHNV and CDR2 as YYDKDF (reference sequence). Whole-study findings and limits: A later analysis found most CMV-associated TCR beta chains apparently HLA-restricted. Later analysis identified a missense DCLRE1C variant that was linked to TCR beta V- and J-gene trimming. Presence/absence analyses rested on an assumption that sequencing depth was roughly uniform across donors.

This receptor was identified in a woman aged 25 to 39 in good health and CMV-seronegative. The genes are TRBV15 and TRBJ2-5; D gene ambiguous. Sequenced input: PBMCs. The CDR3 region is CATSKDLTGRETQYF. The CDR3 nucleotides are TGTGCCACCAGCAAGGATCTTACGGGTAGGGAGACCCAGTACTTC.